The source of this T cell receptor (beta chain) is a study of response to subunit inactivated influenza vaccine. The study's findings and limits: Each seasonal influenza vaccination, the authors suggested, recruits few new T cells.

CDR1 and CDR2 (germline): SGHTA, FQGTGA. The germline V and J ends were trimmed by 1 base and 2 bases, with 12 bases remaining between them. The CDR3 sequence is 16 residues long. As concerns this clonotype: Its antigen is undetermined.

MiXCR was run by TCRdb on the RT-PCR reads, yielding one entry per CDR3 protein. The sample has 650,000 to 850,000 distinct CDR3 sequences; about 14% are singletons. The receptor was isolated from a man aged 50 to 60 who received an inactivated influenza vaccine. The genes are TRBV7-3 and TRBJ2-1; possible D gene TRBD1, 5 bases. The sample here was PBMCs from blood, taken around 15 days before vaccination. This CDR3 is CASSLRTPNAYNEQFF. CDR3 bases: TGTGCCAGCAGCTTAAGGACACCTAACGCCTACAATGAGCAGTTCTTC.